Reported below is one T cell receptor (beta chain). The target antigen is unknown. The repertoire was sequenced with immunoSEQ multiplex PCR; TCRdb's copy has only in-frame clones and lacks some. Here the sample spans about 130,000 clones, 90% to 95% being singletons. The sample belongs to a study of graft-versus-host responses after intestinal transplantation. About the research overall: Transplantation in recipients was multivisceral, liver-intestinal, or isolated intestinal.

The study's findings and limits: Early post-transplant HvG declines were associated with peak circulating GvH clone levels. Individuals carrying graft-donor T cell macrochimerism showed high graft-versus-host to host-versus-graft clonal ratios in allografts. GvH clones were found in recipient marrow; some appeared first in ileum or blood.

CDR1 and CDR2 (germline): LNHDA, SQIVND (reference sequence). The V and J ends lost 3 bases and 2 bases, in that order; junction bases with no gene match: 5. CDR3 length: 17 residues. The source of this sequence is a human donor who received an intestinal transplant. Sequences were derived from unstimulated CD4+ T cells sorted from spleen or lymph node cells, sampled before intestinal transplant. This chain connects TRBV19 to TRBJ2-1; TRBD2 aligns across 12 bases. CDR3 DNA: TGTGCCAGTAGTATCCGACTAGCGGGGGAAACCTACAATGAGCAGTTCTTC. Residues: CASSIRLAGETYNEQFF.